Each of the 12 T cell receptor beta chains below was sequenced from the same sample in a study of cytomegalovirus exposure and HLA in healthy donors. PCR involved 60 Vbeta and 13 Jbeta primers. Profiling relied on immunoSEQ multiplex PCR, and the TCRdb table lists in-frame clones only, not all of them. The sample contains approximately 76,000 clones, roughly 64% of which appear only once. The sequencing sample was made of PBMCs. The receptors here all came from a young man in good health and CMV-seropositive.

The genes are TRBV9 and TRBJ2-2; 11 bases are a match to TRBD2. V shed 3 bases, J shed 5 bases, and the junction held 6 bases outside the gene matches. There are 16 residues in the CDR3. Germline V gives CDR1 SGDLS, CDR2 YYNGEE. CDR3 protein: CASSATSGSVTGELFF. The CDR3 DNA reads as TGTGCCAGCAGCGCCACTAGCGGGAGTGTTACCGGGGAGCTGTTTTTT.

The rearrangement uses TRBV27 and TRBJ1-1; D unresolved. V dropped 0 bases and J dropped 8 bases, with 10 bases sitting between them. The CDR3 consists of 13 residues. CDR1 is MNHEY, CDR2 SMNVEV, per germline (reference sequence). DNA for the CDR3: TGTGCCAGCAGTTTATCCCGGGTCTCCGAAGCTTTCTTT. Translated, it gives CASSLSRVSEAFF.

In this sample, this clone is medium-sized. Other nucleotide sequences in the sample specify the same CDR3. The chain is built from TRBV5-4 and TRBJ1-2; a weak D match, TRBD1 (6 bases). The CDR3 loop spans 15 amino acids. Germline CDR1 is SGHNT and CDR2 is YYREEE (reference sequence). V gave up 4 bases and J gave up 2 bases, with 15 bases separating them. The CDR3: CASSPRGQGNYGYTF. CDR3 in DNA: TGTGCCAGCAGCCCCCGCGGTCAGGGGAACTATGGCTACACCTTC.

This clone appeared a few times. The chain carries TRBV29-1 and TRBJ2-3; D may be TRBD1 (6 bases). Germline V gives CDR1 SQVTM, CDR2 ANQGSEA. V lost 3 bases, J lost 3 bases, and 13 bases lay in between. The CDR3 runs to 14 residues. CDR3 bases: TGCAGCGTTGACAGGCCACAGGGAACAGATACGCAGTATTTT. Translated, it gives CSVDRPQGTDTQYF.

For this clone: One end of the junction is discordant with germline, which a read error may explain. This chain uses TRBV4-2 with TRBJ1-1, with D possibly being TRBD1 (6 bases). The germline V gene encodes CDR1 LGHNA and CDR2 YNFKEQ. The CDR3 is made up of 14 amino acids. CDR3 DNA sequence: TGTGCCAGCGGAATGAACAGGGAGGGGACTGAAACTTTCTTT. Encoded protein: CASGMNREGTETFF.

The chain recombines TRBV5-4 with TRBJ1-1; possible D gene TRBD1, 6 bases. The germline CDR1 and CDR2 sequences are SGHNT and YYREEE (reference sequence). Trimming cost V 2 bases and J 0 bases, with 11 bases left between them. The CDR3 spans 15 residues. CDR3 bases: TGTGCCAGCAGCTTCACAGGGATAATGAACACTGAAGCTTTCTTT. Translating it yields CASSFTGIMNTEAFF.

The chain is built from TRBV28 and TRBJ2-7, with 8 positions matching TRBD1. J gave up 2 bases and V 8 bases, and 11 bases lay outside the gene matches. There are 15 residues in the CDR3. Germline CDR1 MDHEN, CDR2 SYDVKM. CDR3 loop: CASSNGGQETYEQYF. The DNA of the CDR3 is TGTGCCAGCTCCAATGGGGGACAGGAAACCTACGAGCAGTACTTC. Drawing the rest from reference TRBV28 and TRBJ2-7, the complete variable domain is DVKVTQSSRYLVKRTGEKVFLECVQDMDHENMFWYRQDPGLGLRLIYFSYDVKMKEKGDIPEGYSVSREKKERFSLILESASTNQTSMYLCASSNGGQETYEQYFGPGTRLTVT.

This clone has only a few counts. The V gene is TRBV28, the J gene TRBJ2-7; TRBD1 matches 7 bases. Per the germline V gene, CDR1 is MDHEN and CDR2 is SYDVKM. The V gene end was trimmed by 5 bases and the J gene end by 7 bases; junction bases not matched to a gene: 14. CDR3 length equals 15 residues. This CDR3 reads CASSPPPDRVGEQYF. CDR3 DNA: TGTGCCAGCAGTCCGCCCCCAGACAGGGTAGGGGAGCAGTACTTC.

This clone was seen more than once but under ten times. The chain combines TRBV6-1 with TRBJ2-7, with 11 bases identical to TRBD2. The CDR3 extends over 14 amino acids. Germline V gene lookup returns CDR1 MNHNS and CDR2 SASEGT. Germline trimming cut 6 bases from V and 2 bases from J; bases unmatched to any gene: 3. CDR3 sequence: CASSDSGGAYEQYF. CDR3 in DNA: TGTGCCAGCAGCGATAGCGGGGGGGCCTACGAGCAGTACTTC.

The gene calls are TRBV30 and TRBJ2-1, with 8 bases aligning to TRBD1. The CDR3 length is 14 residues. Germline V CDR1 and CDR2: GTSNPN, SVGIG (reference sequence). V shed 2 bases and J 4 bases; nucleotides not matched to a gene: 4. CDR3 region: CAWSTTGAYNEQFF. The CDR3 nucleotides read TGTGCCTGGAGTACGACAGGGGCGTACAATGAGCAGTTCTTC.

The chain is built from TRBV7-3 and TRBJ2-3; D is unresolved. Germline V gives CDR1 SGHTA, CDR2 FQGTGA. This CDR3 is built from 14 residues. Trimming removed 5 bases at V and 6 bases at J, with 15 bases between. CDR3 nucleotide sequence: TGTGCCAGCAGCATGGCCTCATACGCCGATACGCAGTATTTT. Its protein is CASSMASYADTQYF.

The chain couples TRBV29-1 to TRBJ1-2; 10 positions agree with TRBD1. Germline trimming cut 7 bases from V and 7 bases from J; bases unmatched to any gene: 12. The CDR3 sequence is 14 residues long. Per the germline V gene, CDR1 is SQVTM and CDR2 is ANQGSEA. This CDR3 is CSAVRDRGFSGYTF. CDR3 coding DNA: TGCAGCGCAGTCCGGGACAGGGGTTTCTCTGGCTACACCTTC.